This T cell receptor beta chain was documented in a study of regulatory T cells in long-lasting Graves disease. Combining iRepertoire HTBI primers with Arm-PCR of CDR3 regions, the authors built TCR beta libraries. TCRdb re-called the multiplex PCR reads with MiXCR, one entry per CDR3 protein. Of 400,000 to 500,000 distinct CDR3 sequences detected, over 20% appear once; the ten largest clones hold around an eighth. Unmatched junction bases numbered 16, after V lost 4 bases and J lost 6 bases. The CDR3 extends over 18 amino acids. Germline CDR1 and CDR2: DFQATT and SNEGSKA (reference sequence). Time point reported: persistent/refractory GD, antithyroid drugs over 5 years with positive TRAb. PBMCs were the source of the RNA used for TCR sequencing.

The source material was peripheral blood mononuclear cells (PBMCs), sampled when the disease was refractory, from a patient treated with antithyroid drugs. The rearrangement uses TRBV20-1 and TRBJ2-1, with 12 bases identical to TRBD1. The source is a female donor with Graves disease. The CDR3 coding sequence is TGCAGTGCTACCCGGGACAGGGGGCGAAGCGGGAGGGCCAATGAGCAGTTCTTC. Translating gives CSATRDRGRSGRANEQFF.